The 19 T cell receptor beta chains below were found in one sample sequenced in a study of blood T cell repertoires in COVID-19. Sequencing used immunoSEQ multiplex PCR; TCRdb keeps in-frame clones, though not all of them. The table has 95,000 to 110,000 clones, about 91% seen once. The sequenced material came from peripheral blood. The origin of the receptors is a human donor in a cohort sampled during active COVID-19.

J is TRBJ2-7 and V is TRBV6-5; 9 bases are a match to TRBD1. The germline gives CDR1 MNHEY, CDR2 SVGAGI. With V trimmed by 10 bases and J by 8 bases, 9 bases remained unmatched. This CDR3 is built from 12 residues. The CDR3 is CATAGTGNQQYF. CDR3 DNA: TGTGCCACCGCCGGGACAGGGAACCAGCAGTACTTC.

The CDR3 reads CASSPGIPGELFF. The DNA of the CDR3 is TGTGCCAGCAGCCCCGGGATCCCCGGGGAGCTGTTTTTT. The gene calls are TRBV5-6 and TRBJ2-2; D might be TRBD2 (5 bases). CDR1 and CDR2 (germline): SGHDT, YYEEEE. Trimming pared 4 bases from V and 6 bases from J, leaving 10 bases between. CDR3 length equals 13 residues.

The chain recombines TRBV6-6 with TRBJ2-7, with D possibly matching TRBD2 (6 bases). CDR1 and CDR2 from the germline V gene are MNHNY and SVGAGI (reference sequence). V lost 4 bases and J lost 9, with 16 bases in between. This CDR3 contains 13 residues. This CDR3 is CASSFRESGRQYF. The CDR3 bases are TGTGCCAGCAGTTTCCGGGAGTCGGGGCGGCAGTACTTC.

The V and J genes are TRBV4-3 and TRBJ2-3; TRBD2 agrees at 11 bases. The CDR3 extends over 17 amino acids. The germline V gene has CDR1 LGHNA and CDR2 YSLEER. V gave up 0 bases and J gave up 6 bases; unmatched junction bases: 8. CDR3 sequence: CASSQDYSGRVGDTQYF. CDR3 DNA: TGCGCCAGCAGCCAAGATTATAGCGGGAGGGTAGGGGATACGCAGTATTTT.

This chain joins TRBV6-5 and TRBJ1-4; D is undetermined. This CDR3 is 15 amino acids long. In germline, CDR1 is MNHEY, CDR2 SVGAGI. Trimming left V 0 bases short and J 8 bases short, with 13 bases between. The CDR3 nucleotides are TGTGCCAGCAGTTACTCGACGGCCGTACAGGAAAAACTGTTTTTT. This translates into CASSYSTAVQEKLFF.

The V gene is TRBV9, the J gene TRBJ2-7, with TRBD2 matching 7 bases. The ends lost 0 bases at V and 3 bases at J; junction bases unmatched: 6. The V gene's germline CDR1 is SGDLS and CDR2 YYNGEE. There are 15 residues in the CDR3. The CDR3 sequence: CASSVVGGSIYEQYF. The CDR3 nucleotides read TGTGCCAGCAGCGTAGTCGGCGGGAGCATCTACGAGCAGTACTTC.

In its sample, this clone was seen once. The gene calls are TRBV4-2 and TRBJ1-2; D may be TRBD1 (6 bases). The CDR3 length is 15 residues. V lost 0 bases and J lost 4, with 12 bases in between. Germline assignment: CDR1 LGHNA and CDR2 YNFKEQ. The CDR3 region is CASSQEVGGIYGYTF. In nucleotides, the CDR3 is TGTGCCAGCAGCCAAGAGGTTGGGGGCATCTATGGCTACACCTTC.

This clone was recorded once. The V gene is TRBV19, the J gene TRBJ2-1, with D possibly being TRBD2 (6 bases). Trimming pared 5 bases from V and 8 bases from J, leaving 19 bases between. The CDR3 runs to 15 residues. The V gene's germline CDR1 is LNHDA and CDR2 SQIVND (reference sequence). CDR3 sequence (DNA): TGTGCCAGTAGTCCCCCGGGTGGACCGGGGGATGAGCAGTTCTTC. Amino acid sequence: CASSPPGGPGDEQFF.

The chain recombines TRBV5-4 with TRBJ1-1, with no clear D. The CDR3 length is 14 residues. V lost 1 base and J lost 5, with 12 bases in between. Per the germline V gene, CDR1 is SGHNT and CDR2 is YYREEE (reference sequence). The CDR3 bases are TGTGCCAGCAGCTTGACGGGGTGGAGGACTGAAGCTTTCTTT. This sequence encodes CASSLTGWRTEAFF.

The gene calls are TRBV6-2 or TRBV6-3 and TRBJ2-7; possibly TRBD1 for D (8 bases). Germline CDR1 reads MNHEY; CDR2 reads SVGEGT. Trimming pared 4 bases from V and 2 bases from J, leaving 15 bases between. This CDR3 spans 15 amino acids. CDR3 region: CASSSGGTGAYEQYF. CDR3 nucleotide sequence: TGTGCCAGCAGTTCCGGGGGGACAGGCGCCTACGAGCAGTACTTC.

The rearrangement links TRBV2 to TRBJ2-7, with 7 bases lining up with TRBD1. The germline CDR1 and CDR2 sequences are SNHLY and FYNNEI. The CDR3 covers 13 residues. V lost 6 bases to trimming and J lost 6 bases; unmatched junction nucleotides: 8. The CDR3 here is CASRDDRASEQYF. The CDR3, as DNA: TGTGCCAGCAGAGATGACAGGGCCTCCGAGCAGTACTTC.

The rearrangement joins TRBV10-1 to TRBJ2-7; D is ambiguous. Deletions cut 8 bases from V and 4 bases from J, with 15 bases between. Germline V gives CDR1 WNHNN, CDR2 SYGVQD (reference sequence). This CDR3 is 13 amino acids long. CDR3 loop: CASSAAFGYEQYF. CDR3 DNA sequence: TGCGCCAGCTCGGCCGCGTTCGGGTACGAGCAGTACTTC.

A word on this clone: In the same sample, other DNA sequences code for this CDR3. This rearrangement joins TRBV18 to TRBJ1-3; D might be TRBD1 (5 bases). Germline V gene lookup returns CDR1 KGHSH and CDR2 LQKENI. V was trimmed by 3 bases and J by 0 bases, leaving 9 bases between them. The CDR3 extends over 15 amino acids. The CDR3 is CASSPGHHSGNTIYF. Here the CDR3 DNA reads TGTGCCAGCTCACCCGGACACCACTCTGGAAACACCATATATTTT.

V usage is TRBV9 and J usage is TRBJ2-1; the match to TRBD2 covers 9 bases. V dropped 2 bases and J dropped 2; count of bases not matched to a gene: 5. In germline, CDR1 is SGDLS, CDR2 YYNGEE. This CDR3 is 16 amino acids long. As DNA, the CDR3 is TGTGCCAGCAGCGTGTTAGCGGGAGCAACCTACAATGAGCAGTTCTTC. Its protein is CASSVLAGATYNEQFF.

The genes are TRBV30 and TRBJ2-2, with D tentatively TRBD1 (6 bases). The CDR3 has 15 amino acids. The V gene lost 4 bases and the J gene lost 1 base, with 13 bases spanning the gap. The germline V gene encodes CDR1 GTSNPN and CDR2 SVGIG (reference sequence). CDR3 in amino acids: CAWNRVPRNTGELFF. The CDR3 nucleotides are TGTGCCTGGAACAGGGTCCCTAGGAACACCGGGGAGCTGTTTTTT.

The chain has TRBV7-9 and TRBJ2-7, with 13 bases fitting TRBD2. V lost 1 base to trimming and J lost 0 bases; unmatched junction nucleotides: 3. Germline CDR1 is SEHNR and CDR2 is FQNEAQ (reference sequence). The CDR3 consists of 17 residues. CDR3: CASSLGTSGGLSYEQYF. DNA for the CDR3: TGTGCCAGCAGCTTAGGGACTAGCGGGGGCCTCTCCTACGAGCAGTACTTC.

This clone was recorded once. V and J are TRBV30 and TRBJ1-1; weak D call: TRBD1 (6 bases). The CDR3 contains 15 residues. Germline loops: CDR1 GTSNPN, CDR2 SVGIG (reference sequence). The V end lost 2 bases, the J end lost 0 bases, and 13 bases lay between the germline ends. The CDR3 spells CAWSWTATMNTEAFF. In DNA form, the CDR3 reads TGTGCCTGGAGTTGGACAGCTACTATGAACACTGAAGCTTTCTTT.

The rearrangement joins TRBV19 to TRBJ1-2; D gene ambiguous. V was trimmed by 5 bases and J by 4 bases, leaving 11 bases between them. This CDR3 region has 13 residues. CDR1 and CDR2 from the germline V gene are LNHDA and SQIVND (reference sequence). This CDR3 reads CASSLGPLYGYTF. CDR3 bases: TGTGCCAGTAGTTTAGGGCCTCTCTATGGCTACACCTTC.

J is TRBJ2-5 and V is TRBV3-1 (or the pseudogene TRBV3-2); 12 nucleotides align to TRBD2. CDR1 is LGHDT, CDR2 YNNKEL, per germline (reference sequence). The V gene end was trimmed by 4 bases and the J gene end by 7 bases; junction bases not matched to a gene: 1. The CDR3 loop spans 13 amino acids. The CDR3 DNA reads as TGTGCCAGCAGCCTGGGACTAGCGGGGACCCAGTACTTC. Translation gives CASSLGLAGTQYF.